This T cell receptor beta chain was captured in a study of CD8 T cells in Susac syndrome. TCR beta from blood CD8+ and CD4+ T cells was sequenced. Both CD4+ and CD8+ T cells were negatively isolated, and TEMRA cells underwent FACS enrichment. Study-wide findings and caveats: Only a relatively small number of individuals were included in the TCR sequencing and HLA analysis.

V gave up 6 bases and J gave up 2 bases, with 14 bases separating them. Germline V lookup: CDR1 SEHNR, CDR2 FQNEAQ (reference sequence). This CDR3 spans 15 amino acids. The RNA, about 0.5 to 1 ug, was put through reverse transcription using random hexamers. Across 54 Vbeta and 13 Jbeta, immunoSEQ multiplex PCR amplified TCR beta CDR3. TCRdb analysed the immunoSEQ multiplex PCR reads with MiXCR anew, one entry per CDR3 protein. The sample carries about 140,000 distinct CDR3 sequences, over 85% recorded once. About this clonotype: As yet, its antigen is unknown.

The sequencing sample was made of CD8+ T cells from PBMCs. The V call is TRBV7-9, the J call TRBJ1-3; no clear D gene. The source is a human donor in good health. The CDR3 here is CASRNTRQPGNTIYF. The DNA for the CDR3 is TGTGCCAGCAGGAACACGCGTCAACCTGGAAACACCATATATTTT.